These 31 T cell receptor beta chains were all obtained from the same sample, sequenced in a study of T cell repertoires in cytomegalovirus infection. MiXCR was run by TCRdb on the reads, yielding one entry per CDR3 protein. The repertoire holds about 200,000 distinct CDR3 sequences, approximately 9.7% seen once, with approximately 4.3% in the top ten. The sequencing sample was made of PBMCs. The receptors shown here come from a human donor in good health (CMV status not recorded). Some clones in this sample may be carry-over from other donors' samples.

The chain combines TRBV19 with TRBJ1-5; no reliable D call. This CDR3 region has 17 residues. The germline V and J ends were trimmed by 5 bases and 0 bases, with 17 bases remaining between them. Germline loops: CDR1 LNHDA, CDR2 SQIVND (reference sequence). CDR3 in amino acids: CASSPASGRYSNQPQHF. The DNA of the CDR3 is TGTGCCAGTAGTCCTGCGTCAGGAAGGTATAGCAATCAGCCCCAGCATTTT.

This clonotype has a handful of counts. V gene TRBV15 combines with J gene TRBJ1-1; D perhaps matches TRBD1 (6 bases). CDR3 length equals 14 residues. The germline V and J ends were trimmed by 0 bases and 6 bases, with 11 bases remaining between them. Germline V gene lookup returns CDR1 LNHNV and CDR2 YYDKDF (reference sequence). As DNA, the CDR3 is TGTGCCACCAGCAGAGATAGAGGGGGGCCTGAAGCTTTCTTT. It translates to CATSRDRGGPEAFF.

The rearrangement uses TRBV6-2 or TRBV6-3 and TRBJ2-1; 7 bases align to TRBD2. With V trimmed by 2 bases and J by 2 bases, 6 bases remained unmatched. CDR3 length: 16 amino acids. CDR1 MNHEY and CDR2 SVGEGT come from the germline V gene. The DNA of the CDR3 is TGTGCCAGCAGTTACGAGGGCGGGAGAACCTACAATGAGCAGTTCTTC. Its protein product is CASSYEGGRTYNEQFF.

This clonotype showed up just a few times. The CDR3 sequence: CASSQDGTAYGYTF. The CDR3, as DNA: TGCGCCAGCAGCCAAGACGGGACCGCATATGGCTACACCTTC. The J gene is TRBJ1-2, the V gene TRBV4-3; a possible D gene is TRBD1 (5 bases). Germline CDR1 and CDR2: LGHNA and YSLEER. The CDR3 is made up of 14 amino acids. V shed 0 bases and J shed 5 bases, with 10 bases lying between them.

This chain uses TRBV4-2 with TRBJ2-7; unclear D gene. V was pared by 1 base and J by 0 bases, with 7 bases between. This CDR3 has 14 amino acids. CDR1 LGHNA and CDR2 YNFKEQ come from the germline V gene. CDR3 residues: CASSQGASSYEQYF. CDR3 DNA sequence: TGTGCCAGCAGCCAAGGGGCCAGCTCCTACGAGCAGTACTTC.

This clonotype was counted ten times or more. V is TRBV7-8 and J is TRBJ2-2; D gene uncertain. V was shortened by 0 bases and J by 6 bases, with 11 bases between the two germline ends. Germline-derived CDR1 and CDR2 are SGHVS and FQNEAQ. The length of the CDR3 is 15 residues. The CDR3 DNA sequence: TGTGCCAGCAGCTTAGCTTGGTGGGTGGCCGGGGAGCTGTTTTTT. Its translation: CASSLAWWVAGELFF.

This clonotype was detected many times. V gene TRBV7-2 combines with J gene TRBJ2-7, with 8 nucleotides matching TRBD2. The CDR3 length is 15 residues. The germline CDR1 and CDR2 sequences are SGHTA and FQGNSA. Trimming cost V 4 bases and J 5 bases; bases outside gene matches: 10. DNA of the CDR3: TGTGCCAGCAGCTCTCTGAGAGCGGGAGTAGACGAGCAGTACTTC. Translated: CASSSLRAGVDEQYF.

This clonotype was counted a few times. The chain couples TRBV24-1 to TRBJ1-2; a possible D gene is TRBD1 (5 bases). Germline V CDR1 and CDR2: KGHDR, SFDVKD. The V gene lost 4 bases and the J gene lost 5 bases, with 13 bases spanning the gap. The CDR3 totals 14 residues. The CDR3 DNA sequence: TGTGCCACCAGTGAGGCCGGGACGGGGTATGGCTACACCTTC. Encoded protein: CATSEAGTGYGYTF.

This clonotype has at least ten counts. The chain combines TRBV28 with TRBJ1-1; D uncertain. Trimming pared 2 bases from V and 1 base from J, leaving 8 bases between. Germline CDR1 MDHEN, CDR2 SYDVKM. The CDR3 covers 14 residues. The CDR3 loop is CASSLIGKNTEAFF. As DNA, the CDR3 is TGTGCCAGCAGTTTAATTGGGAAGAACACTGAAGCTTTCTTT.

This clonotype was observed many times. The CDR3 coding sequence is TGCGCCAGCAGCCACCGGACCGGGACTAGCGGGAGAAGCGGGTACGAGCAGTACTTC. Translated, it gives CASSHRTGTSGRSGYEQYF. The rearrangement uses TRBV23-1 and TRBJ2-7; the match to TRBD2 covers 14 bases. TRBV23-1 counts as an open reading frame of uncertain function. With V trimmed by 6 bases and J by 4 bases, 17 bases remained unmatched. The CDR3 totals 19 residues.

This clonotype was picked up many times. The chain combines TRBV28 with TRBJ2-1; 14 positions match TRBD2. Unmatched junction bases numbered 5, after V lost 7 bases and J lost 0 bases. CDR3 length: 17 amino acids. Germline-derived CDR1 and CDR2 are MDHEN and SYDVKM. The CDR3 reads CASKRGLAGVSYNEQFF. CDR3 nucleotides: TGTGCCAGCAAACGGGGACTAGCGGGGGTCTCCTACAATGAGCAGTTCTTC.

The rearrangement links TRBV29-1 to TRBJ1-5, with 8 bases identical to TRBD1. The CDR3 is made up of 15 amino acids. V dropped 6 bases and J dropped 8; count of bases not matched to a gene: 15. The germline CDR1 and CDR2 sequences are SQVTM and ANQGSEA. CDR3 coding DNA: TGCAGCGTGGGGGGGCGCGCAGGGGGCATTGAGCCCCAGCATTTT. It codes for CSVGGRAGGIEPQHF. The full variable domain, rest sourced from reference TRBV29-1 and TRBJ1-5, is SAVISQKPSRDICQRGTSLTIQCQVDSQVTMMFWYRQQPGQSLTLIATANQGSEATYESGFVIDKFPISRPNLTFSTLTVSNMSPEDSSIYLCSVGGRAGGIEPQHFGDGTRLSIL.

The chain links TRBV13 to TRBJ1-4; D not certain. CDR1 PRHDT and CDR2 FYEKMQ come from the germline V gene (reference sequence). V was shortened by 0 bases and J by 7 bases, with 12 bases between the two germline ends. The CDR3 contains 15 residues. Here the CDR3 reads CASSLGGRASEKLFF. The CDR3 DNA reads TGTGCCAGCAGCTTAGGGGGCCGTGCGAGTGAAAAACTGTTTTTT.

This clonotype turned up a few times. This chain uses TRBV28 with TRBJ2-5; weak D call: TRBD2 (6 bases). Germline loops: CDR1 MDHEN, CDR2 SYDVKM. The CDR3 is made up of 14 amino acids. V lost 7 bases, J lost 13 bases, and 25 bases lay in between. Written as DNA, the CDR3 is TGTGCCAGCACCCGAGAGCTAGATAGCGGATGGCGGTACTTC. It translates to CASTRELDSGWRYF. The variable domain in full, with the rest retrieved from reference TRBV28 and TRBJ2-5, is DVKVTQSSRYLVKRTGEKVFLECVQDMDHENMFWYRQDPGLGLRLIYFSYDVKMKEKGDIPEGYSVSREKKERFSLILESASTNQTSMYLCASTRELDSGWRYFGPGTRLLVL.

At least ten counts were recorded for this clonotype. The CDR3 DNA reads TGTGCCAGCAGCTTTCGGACCCTGGCTGTAGAGACCCAGTACTTC. It translates to CASSFRTLAVETQYF. The rearrangement uses TRBV11-2 and TRBJ2-5; D is ambiguous. V was shortened by 3 bases and J by 4 bases, with 15 bases between the two germline ends. The germline V gene has CDR1 SGHAT and CDR2 FQNNGV. The CDR3 contains 15 residues.

This clonotype was picked up a small number of times. This sequence joins TRBV2 and TRBJ2-6, with TRBD1 identical over 9 bases. V lost 5 bases, J lost 1 base, and 3 bases stayed unmatched. The length of the CDR3 is 16 residues. From germline, CDR1 is SNHLY and CDR2 FYNNEI. The chain's CDR3 is CASSPGQGSGANVLTF. The DNA of the CDR3 is TGTGCCAGCAGTCCGGGACAGGGTTCTGGGGCCAACGTCCTGACTTTC.

The genes are TRBV9 and TRBJ1-1, with D unclear. V lost 3 bases to trimming and J lost 6 bases, with 12 bases between them. This CDR3 is built from 13 residues. Germline CDR1 is SGDLS and CDR2 is YYNGEE. DNA of the CDR3: TGTGCCAGCAGCGGGGTTTTCGGCTCTGAAGCTTTCTTT. This sequence encodes CASSGVFGSEAFF. Using reference TRBV9 and TRBJ1-1 for the parts outside the CDR3, the full variable domain is DSGVTQTPKHLITATGQRVTLRCSPRSGDLSVYWYQQSLDQGLQFLIQYYNGEERAKGNILERFSAQQFPDLHSELNLSSLELGDSALYFCASSGVFGSEAFFGQGTRLTVV.

The J gene is TRBJ2-1, the V gene TRBV20-1, with 14 bases identical to TRBD2. CDR1 and CDR2 (germline): DFQATT, SNEGSKA (reference sequence). The CDR3 runs 21 residues. Unmatched junction bases numbered 27, after V lost 4 bases and J lost 10 bases. The CDR3 DNA reads TGCAGTGCTAATCCCTCGATTCCGGGACTAGCGGGAGAGGGCAGGTTCAGGGAGCAGTTCTTC. Encoded protein: CSANPSIPGLAGEGRFREQFF.

V is TRBV2 and J is TRBJ1-1; TRBD1 matches at 12 bases. The CDR3 has 14 residues. The junction had 5 bases not matched to a gene; V was cut back by 1 base and J by 11 bases. Germline CDR1 reads SNHLY; CDR2 reads FYNNEI. CDR3 nucleotide sequence: TGTGCCAGCAGTGAAGTCCGGGACAGGGGGCTTGCTTTCTTT. It translates to CASSEVRDRGLAFF.

This clonotype has only a few counts. This sequence joins TRBV2 and TRBJ2-7, with 9 bases that match TRBD1. Germline lookup yields CDR1 SNHLY and CDR2 FYNNEI. The ends lost 6 bases at V and 3 bases at J; junction bases unmatched: 6. The CDR3 consists of 14 residues. CDR3 loop: CASSATGQGYEQYF. The CDR3, as DNA: TGTGCCAGCAGCGCGACGGGACAGGGCTACGAGCAGTACTTC. Using reference TRBV2 and TRBJ2-7 for the parts outside the CDR3, the full variable domain is EPEVTQTPSHQVTQMGQEVILRCVPISNHLYFYWYRQILGQKVEFLVSFYNNEISEKSEIFDDQFSVERPDGSNFTLKIRSTKLEDSAMYFCASSATGQGYEQYFGPGTRLTVT.

Concerning this clonotype: A single base separates this from a much larger clone, so it may be a read error. The chain combines TRBV7-2 with TRBJ2-4; tentative D call: TRBD2 (7 bases). This CDR3 spans 15 amino acids. V was cut by 5 bases and J by 7 bases, with 18 bases left in between. Germline V gene sequence: CDR1 SGHTA, CDR2 FQGNSA. CDR3 region: CASSRDGRGGNIQYF. CDR3 nucleotide sequence: TGTGCCAGCAGCCGCGATGGAAGGGGGGGGAACATTCAGTACTTC.

This clonotype was observed a few times. The gene calls are TRBV6-5 and TRBJ1-6; the D is unclear. Per the germline V gene, CDR1 is MNHEY and CDR2 is SVGAGI. V lost 5 bases to trimming and J lost 6 bases, with 11 bases between them. This CDR3 is 14 amino acids long. DNA for the CDR3: TGTGCCAGCAGTCTCTTGGCCTTTAATTCACCCCTCCACTTT. Its translation is CASSLLAFNSPLHF.

This clonotype was counted many times. The chain recombines TRBV7-8 with TRBJ1-5; 7 bases are a match to TRBD1. Trimming at V came to 3 bases and at J to 10 bases, leaving 9 bases not matched to a gene. The CDR3 length is 14 residues. Germline assignment: CDR1 SGHVS and CDR2 FQNEAQ. CDR3 residues: CASSFQGVQHPQHF. The DNA for the CDR3 is TGTGCCAGCAGCTTTCAGGGGGTTCAACATCCCCAGCATTTT.

This chain connects TRBV7-2 to TRBJ2-7; 9 bases are a match to TRBD1. V dropped 0 bases and J dropped 1; count of bases not matched to a gene: 10. The CDR3 spans 18 residues. Germline values: CDR1 SGHTA, CDR2 FQGNSA. CDR3 region: CASSLAPPTGTGSYEQYF. Written as DNA, the CDR3 is TGTGCCAGCAGCTTAGCTCCCCCTACCGGGACAGGGTCCTACGAGCAGTACTTC.

This clonotype was observed a few times. This chain uses TRBV5-3 with TRBJ1-2; 8 bases align to TRBD1. TRBV5-3 is placed among ORFs of uncertain function. CDR3 length equals 15 residues. V was pared by 8 bases and J by 2 bases, with 11 bases of the junction left unmatched. The CDR3: CASSPNRGSNYGYTF. The CDR3 DNA is TGTGCCAGCAGCCCTAACAGGGGGTCGAACTATGGCTACACCTTC.

V and J are TRBV28 and TRBJ1-5; D is possibly TRBD1 (5 bases). The V and J ends lost 2 bases and 6 bases respectively, with 14 bases between them. This CDR3 region has 15 residues. Per the germline V gene, CDR1 is MDHEN and CDR2 is SYDVKM. The CDR3 sequence: CASSLSGGRGQPQHF. CDR3 bases: TGTGCCAGCAGTTTAAGCGGGGGACGTGGTCAGCCCCAGCATTTT.

This clonotype was detected ten times or more. The gene calls are TRBV7-6 and TRBJ2-2; a weak D match, TRBD2 (6 bases). V was trimmed by 5 bases and J by 3 bases, leaving 16 bases between them. In germline, CDR1 is SGHVS, CDR2 FNYEAQ. This CDR3 comprises 16 residues. The CDR3 nucleotides read TGTGCCAGCAGCGGCCAAACGGGACTTCACACCGGGGAGCTGTTTTTT. This gives the protein CASSGQTGLHTGELFF.

This rearrangement joins TRBV18 to TRBJ1-6; the match to TRBD1 covers 11 bases. V lost 3 bases to trimming and J lost 14 bases; unmatched junction nucleotides: 12. The CDR3 contains 16 residues. Germline V gene lookup returns CDR1 KGHSH and CDR2 LQKENI. The CDR3 sequence: CASSPKPGQGDGTLHF. The CDR3 DNA follows: TGTGCCAGCTCACCCAAACCGGGACAGGGGGATGGCACCCTCCACTTT.

Regarding this clonotype: Mismatch with germline at one junction end may stem from a read error. The V call is TRBV2, the J call TRBJ2-1, with 8 bases lining up with TRBD2. CDR3 size: 14 residues. The germline CDR1 and CDR2 sequences are SNHLY and FYNNEI. CDR3 sequence: CANSDSGTLNEQFF. The CDR3 nucleotides are TGTGCCAACAGTGATAGCGGGACTCTCAATGAGCAGTTCTTC. The entire variable domain, with the rest obtained from reference TRBV2 and TRBJ2-1, is as follows: EPEVTQTPSHQVTQMGQEVILRCVPISNHLYFYWYRQILGQKVEFLVSFYNNEISEKSEIFDDQFSVERPDGSNFTLKIRSTKLEDSAMYFCANSDSGTLNEQFFGPGTRLTVL.

This clonotype showed up just a few times. The chain combines TRBV19 with TRBJ2-2; 7 nucleotides align to TRBD1. V gave up 5 bases and J gave up 7 bases; unmatched junction bases: 10. Germline V gene sequence: CDR1 LNHDA, CDR2 SQIVND (reference sequence). CDR3 length equals 15 residues. In nucleotides, the CDR3 is TGTGCCAGTAGTCCCACCACAGGGGTCGGCGGGGAGCTGTTTTTT. This encodes CASSPTTGVGGELFF.

Remarks on this clonotype: A single base separates this from a much larger clone, so it may be a read error. The CDR3 does not close with the conserved phenylalanine or tryptophan, likely indicating a read error. This chain joins TRBV12-3 or TRBV12-4 and TRBJ2-2; 8 bases fit TRBD2. V lost 3 bases and J lost 0; bases outside the gene matches: 0. This CDR3 contains 15 residues. The CDR3 spells CASSFSGANTGELFC. Here the CDR3 DNA reads TGTGCCAGCAGTTTTAGCGGGGCGAACACCGGGGAGCTGTTTTGT.